Sequencing of this T cell receptor (beta chain) was carried out in a study of OX40 agonist ivuxolimab in advanced cancers. About the study: People who had prior anti-PD-1, anti-PD-L1 or anti-CTLA-4 therapy could take part, and about 37% had some. Three dose-escalation patients had partial responses: one with hepatocellular carcinoma and two with cutaneous melanoma.

The CDR3 consists of 15 residues. Germline V gene sequence: CDR1 SGHRS, CDR2 YFSETQ. After removal of 5 bases from V and 3 bases from J, the junction contained 5 bases not matched to a gene. TCRdb's table, derived via immunoSEQ multiplex PCR, lists solely in-frame clones and lacks some. The data contain tens of thousands of clones, approximately 79% of them singletons. In regard to this clone: Its antigen remains unidentified.

Study conclusions and caveats: Expanded clones tended on average to be more numerous among CD8+ T cells than CD4+. The authors did not determine the antigen specificity of the expanded peripheral T cells.

V gene TRBV5-1 combines with J gene TRBJ1-4; 9 bases match TRBD1. This receptor was taken from an adult with an advanced solid tumor such as melanoma, head and neck, liver or kidney cancer. The sequences come from CD4+ or CD8+ T cells sorted from blood, collected in a trial of the OX40 agonist ivuxolimab. CDR3 bases: TGCGCCAGCAGACTACAGGGGGCGTCTAATGAAAAACTGTTTTTT. As protein: CASRLQGASNEKLFF.